The entry below describes one T cell receptor (beta chain). This entry belongs to a study of beta chain features in type 1 diabetes. Expressed TCRB transcripts were sequenced because the entire RNA isolate underwent reverse transcription. Assay: immunoSEQ multiplex PCR; the TCRdb copy retains only in-frame clones and omits some. This table has 350,000 or so clones, roughly a fifth appearing once. The TCR originated in a woman younger than 35 in good health. The sample taken for sequencing was naive CD4+ T cells from blood.

The DNA for the CDR3 is TGTGCCAGCAGCCCCCAGGGCCCAGATACGCAGTATTTT. It encodes CASSPQGPDTQYF. The chain combines TRBV7-8 with TRBJ2-3, with D possibly TRBD1 on 5 matching bases. The CDR3 has 13 residues. The germline V gene has CDR1 SGHVS and CDR2 FQNEAQ. V was clipped by 5 bases and J by 4 bases, with 10 bases between them.